This T cell receptor (beta chain) is from a study of blood T cell repertoires in COVID-19. About the research overall: PBMCs, B-cell-depleted T cells, or T cells provided the cDNA or gDNA that made up the material.

Sequenced by immunoSEQ multiplex PCR; TCRdb stores in-frame clones only, minus some. The sample lists over 45,000 clones; around four fifths were seen once. Germline V gene lookup returns CDR1 SNHLY and CDR2 FYNNEI. V shed 2 bases and J 3 bases; nucleotides not matched to a gene: 1. The CDR3 spans 15 residues. The TCR was taken from a man aged 55 to 70 with active COVID-19. The material sequenced was peripheral blood. The chain is built from TRBV2 and TRBJ2-1; 10 bases map to TRBD1. CDR3 protein: CASSERTGGYNEQFF. As DNA, the CDR3 is TGTGCCAGCAGTGAAAGGACAGGGGGCTACAATGAGCAGTTCTTC.